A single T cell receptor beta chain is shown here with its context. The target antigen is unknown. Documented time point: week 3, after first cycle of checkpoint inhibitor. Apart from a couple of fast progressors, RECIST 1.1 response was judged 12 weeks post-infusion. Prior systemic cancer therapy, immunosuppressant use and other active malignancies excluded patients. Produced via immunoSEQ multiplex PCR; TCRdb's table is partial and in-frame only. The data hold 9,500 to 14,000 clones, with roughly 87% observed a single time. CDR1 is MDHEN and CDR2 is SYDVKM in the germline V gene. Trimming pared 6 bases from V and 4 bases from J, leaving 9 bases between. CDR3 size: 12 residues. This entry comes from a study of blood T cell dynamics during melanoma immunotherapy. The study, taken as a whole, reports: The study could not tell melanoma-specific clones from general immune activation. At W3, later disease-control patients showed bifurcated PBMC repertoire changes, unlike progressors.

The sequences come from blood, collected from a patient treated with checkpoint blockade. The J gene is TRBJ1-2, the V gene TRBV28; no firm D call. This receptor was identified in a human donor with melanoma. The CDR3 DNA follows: TGTGCCAGCAGCCTTGTCCCCTATGGCTACACCTTC. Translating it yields CASSLVPYGYTF.